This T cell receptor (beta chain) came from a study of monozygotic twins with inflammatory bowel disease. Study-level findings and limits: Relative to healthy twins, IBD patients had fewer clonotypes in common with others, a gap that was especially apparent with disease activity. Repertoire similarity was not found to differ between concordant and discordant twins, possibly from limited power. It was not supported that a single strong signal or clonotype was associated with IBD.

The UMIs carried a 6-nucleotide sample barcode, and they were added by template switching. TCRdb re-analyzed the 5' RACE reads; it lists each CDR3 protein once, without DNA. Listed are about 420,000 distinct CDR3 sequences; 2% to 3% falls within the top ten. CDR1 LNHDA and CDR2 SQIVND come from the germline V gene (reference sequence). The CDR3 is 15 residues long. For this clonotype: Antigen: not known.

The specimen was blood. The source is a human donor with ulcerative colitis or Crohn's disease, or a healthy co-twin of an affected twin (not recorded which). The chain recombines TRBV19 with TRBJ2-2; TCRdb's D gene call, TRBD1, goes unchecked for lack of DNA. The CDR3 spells CASSMSGTNTGELFF.